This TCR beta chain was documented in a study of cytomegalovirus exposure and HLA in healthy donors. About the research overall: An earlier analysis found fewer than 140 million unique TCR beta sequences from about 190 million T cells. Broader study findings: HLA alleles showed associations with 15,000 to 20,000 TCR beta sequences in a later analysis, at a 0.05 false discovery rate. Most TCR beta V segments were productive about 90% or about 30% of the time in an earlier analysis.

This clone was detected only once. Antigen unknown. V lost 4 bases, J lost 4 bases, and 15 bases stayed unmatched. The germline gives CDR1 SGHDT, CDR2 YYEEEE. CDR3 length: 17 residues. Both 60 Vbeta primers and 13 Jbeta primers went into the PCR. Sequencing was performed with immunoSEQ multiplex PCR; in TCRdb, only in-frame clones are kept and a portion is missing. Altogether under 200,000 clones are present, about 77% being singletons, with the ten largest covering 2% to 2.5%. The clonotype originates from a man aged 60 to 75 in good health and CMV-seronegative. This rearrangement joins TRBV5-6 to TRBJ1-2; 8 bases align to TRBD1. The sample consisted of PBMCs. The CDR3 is CASSPGTGAGNLYGYTF. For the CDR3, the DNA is TGTGCCAGCAGCCCCGGGACAGGAGCTGGAAACCTCTATGGCTACACCTTC.